This T cell receptor (beta chain) was documented in a study of control samples from healthy donors and cancer patients. The V and J ends lost 3 bases and 7 bases respectively, with 17 bases between them. CDR3 length: 14 amino acids. CDR1 is SGDLS, CDR2 YYNGEE, per germline. Profiling relied on immunoSEQ multiplex PCR, and the TCRdb table lists in-frame clones only, not all of them. The top ten clones hold around 9.3% of a sample with around 19,000 clones, approximately 90% of them seen once. This sequence originates from a woman in her fifties or sixties with head and neck cancer. The material sequenced was PBMCs. The V and J genes are TRBV9 and TRBJ2-7; D may be TRBD1 (6 bases). CDR3 bases: TGTGCCAGCAGCGAAGTTCAGGGGACGGGTGAGCAGTACTTC. Protein product: CASSEVQGTGEQYF.